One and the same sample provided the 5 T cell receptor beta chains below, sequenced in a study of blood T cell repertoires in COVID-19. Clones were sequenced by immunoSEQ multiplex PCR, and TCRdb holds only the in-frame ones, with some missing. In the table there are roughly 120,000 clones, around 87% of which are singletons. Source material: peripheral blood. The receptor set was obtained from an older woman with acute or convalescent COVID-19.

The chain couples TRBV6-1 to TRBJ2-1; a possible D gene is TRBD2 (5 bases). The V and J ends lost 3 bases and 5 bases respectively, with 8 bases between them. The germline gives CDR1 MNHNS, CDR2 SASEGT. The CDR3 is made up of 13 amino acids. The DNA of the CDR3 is TGTGCCAGCAGTGATGGAGGAAACAATGAGCAGTTCTTC. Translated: CASSDGGNNEQFF.

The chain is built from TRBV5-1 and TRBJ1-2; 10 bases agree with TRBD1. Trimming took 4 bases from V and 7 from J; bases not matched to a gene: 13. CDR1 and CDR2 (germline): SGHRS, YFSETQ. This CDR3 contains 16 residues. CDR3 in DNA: TGCGCCAGCAGCGCTGATAACGAGACAGGGGGCTTTGGCTACACCTTC. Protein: CASSADNETGGFGYTF.

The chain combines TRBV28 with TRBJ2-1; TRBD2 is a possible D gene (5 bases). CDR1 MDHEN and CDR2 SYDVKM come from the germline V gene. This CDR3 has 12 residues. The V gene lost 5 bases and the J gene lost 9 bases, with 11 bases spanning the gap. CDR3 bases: TGTGCCAGCAGTATCCCCAGCGGTGAGCAGTTCTTC. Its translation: CASSIPSGEQFF.

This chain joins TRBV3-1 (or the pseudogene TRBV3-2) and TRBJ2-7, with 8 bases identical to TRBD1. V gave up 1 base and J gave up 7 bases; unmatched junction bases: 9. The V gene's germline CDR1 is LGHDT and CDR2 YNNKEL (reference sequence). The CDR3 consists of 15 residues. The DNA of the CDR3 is TGTGCCAGCAGCCAAGGGTACCAGGGGGCGGGAGAGCAGTACTTC. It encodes CASSQGYQGAGEQYF.

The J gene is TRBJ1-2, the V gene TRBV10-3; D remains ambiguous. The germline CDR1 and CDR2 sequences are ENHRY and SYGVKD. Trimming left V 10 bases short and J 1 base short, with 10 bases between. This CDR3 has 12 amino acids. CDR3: CATSRLNYGYTF. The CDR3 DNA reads TGTGCCACCTCTAGGCTTAACTATGGCTACACCTTC.